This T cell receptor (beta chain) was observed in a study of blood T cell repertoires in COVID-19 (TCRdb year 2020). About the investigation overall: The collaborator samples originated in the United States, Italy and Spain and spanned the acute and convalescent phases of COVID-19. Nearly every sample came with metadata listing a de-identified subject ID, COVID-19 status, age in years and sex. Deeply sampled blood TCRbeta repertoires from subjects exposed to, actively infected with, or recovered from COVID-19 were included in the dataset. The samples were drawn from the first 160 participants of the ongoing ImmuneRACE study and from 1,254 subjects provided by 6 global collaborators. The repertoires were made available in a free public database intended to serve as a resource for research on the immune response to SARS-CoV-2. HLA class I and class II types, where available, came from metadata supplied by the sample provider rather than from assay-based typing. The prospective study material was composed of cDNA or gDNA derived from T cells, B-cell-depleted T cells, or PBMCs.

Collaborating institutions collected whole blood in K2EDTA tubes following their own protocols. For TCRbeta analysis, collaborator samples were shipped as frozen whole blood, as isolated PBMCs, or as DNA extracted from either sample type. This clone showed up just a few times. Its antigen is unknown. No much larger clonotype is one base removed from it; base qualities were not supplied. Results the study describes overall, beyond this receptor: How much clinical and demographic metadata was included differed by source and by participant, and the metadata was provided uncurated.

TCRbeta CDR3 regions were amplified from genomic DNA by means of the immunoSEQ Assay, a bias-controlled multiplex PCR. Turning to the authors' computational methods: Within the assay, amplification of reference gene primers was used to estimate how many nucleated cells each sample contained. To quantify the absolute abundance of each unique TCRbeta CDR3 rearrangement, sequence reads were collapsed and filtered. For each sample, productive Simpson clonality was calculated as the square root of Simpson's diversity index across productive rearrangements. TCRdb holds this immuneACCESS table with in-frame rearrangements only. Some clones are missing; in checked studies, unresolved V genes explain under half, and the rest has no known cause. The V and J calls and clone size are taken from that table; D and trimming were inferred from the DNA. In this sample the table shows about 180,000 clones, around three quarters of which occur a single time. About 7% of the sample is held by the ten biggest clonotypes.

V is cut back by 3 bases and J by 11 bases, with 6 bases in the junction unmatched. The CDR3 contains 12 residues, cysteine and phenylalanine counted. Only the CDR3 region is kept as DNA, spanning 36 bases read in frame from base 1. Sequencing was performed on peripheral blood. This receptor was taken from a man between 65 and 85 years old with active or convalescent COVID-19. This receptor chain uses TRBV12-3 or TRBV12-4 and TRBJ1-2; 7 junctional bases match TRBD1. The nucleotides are TGTGCCAGCAGTTTGATCGACAGGGAGTACACCTTC. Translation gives CASSLIDREYTF.